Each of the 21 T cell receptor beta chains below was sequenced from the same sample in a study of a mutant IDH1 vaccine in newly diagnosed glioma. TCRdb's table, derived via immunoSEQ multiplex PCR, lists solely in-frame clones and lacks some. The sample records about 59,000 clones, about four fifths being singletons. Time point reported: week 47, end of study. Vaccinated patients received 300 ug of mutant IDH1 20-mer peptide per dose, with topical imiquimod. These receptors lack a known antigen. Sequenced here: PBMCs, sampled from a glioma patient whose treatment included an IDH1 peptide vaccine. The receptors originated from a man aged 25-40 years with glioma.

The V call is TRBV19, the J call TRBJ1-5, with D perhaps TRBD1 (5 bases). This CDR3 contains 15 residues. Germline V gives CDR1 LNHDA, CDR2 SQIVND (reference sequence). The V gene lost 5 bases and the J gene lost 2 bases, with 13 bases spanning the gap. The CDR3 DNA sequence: TGTGCCAGTAGTCCAGGGTGGGTTCGCAATCAGCCCCAGCATTTT. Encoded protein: CASSPGWVRNQPQHF.

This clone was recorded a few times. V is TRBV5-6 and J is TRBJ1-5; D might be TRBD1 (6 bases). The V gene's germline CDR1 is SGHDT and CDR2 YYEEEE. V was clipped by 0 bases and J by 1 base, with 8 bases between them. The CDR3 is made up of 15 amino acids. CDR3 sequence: CASSLGDNSNQPQHF. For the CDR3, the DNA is TGTGCCAGCAGCTTGGGGGACAACAGCAATCAGCCCCAGCATTTT.

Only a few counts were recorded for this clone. The CDR3 DNA sequence: TGTGCCAGCAGCCCTCACCCTCGACAAGTGGAGCAGTACTTC. Amino acid sequence: CASSPHPRQVEQYF. The gene calls are TRBV9 and TRBJ2-7, with no clear D. Germline CDR1 reads SGDLS; CDR2 reads YYNGEE. Between the trimmed V and J ends, which lost 4 bases and 7 bases, there was a span of 18 bases. This CDR3 has 14 amino acids.

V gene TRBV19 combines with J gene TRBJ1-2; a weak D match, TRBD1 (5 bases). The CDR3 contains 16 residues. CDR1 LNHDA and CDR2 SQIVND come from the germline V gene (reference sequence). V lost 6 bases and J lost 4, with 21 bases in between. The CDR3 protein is CASRPTGTAKSYGYTF. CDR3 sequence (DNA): TGTGCCAGTAGGCCTACCGGGACGGCTAAATCCTATGGCTACACCTTC. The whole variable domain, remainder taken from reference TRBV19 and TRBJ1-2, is DGGITQSPKYLFRKEGQNVTLSCEQNLNHDAMYWYRQDPGQGLRLIYYSQIVNDFQKGDIAEGYSVSREKKESFPLTVTSAQKNPTAFYLCASRPTGTAKSYGYTFGSGTRLTVV.

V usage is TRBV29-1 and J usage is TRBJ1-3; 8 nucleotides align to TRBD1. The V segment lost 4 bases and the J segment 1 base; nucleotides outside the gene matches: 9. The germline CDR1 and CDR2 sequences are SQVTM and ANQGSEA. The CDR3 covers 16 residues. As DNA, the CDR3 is TGCAGCGTTGGAGGACAGGGAGATAAATCTGGAAACACCATATATTTT. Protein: CSVGGQGDKSGNTIYF.

CDR3 nucleotides: TGTGCCAGCAGCTTAGGTCAGAGTGAAGGGCCCACTGAAGCTTTCTTT. Its protein is CASSLGQSEGPTEAFF. The V call is TRBV7-2, the J call TRBJ1-1; no definite D call. Trimming took off 1 base at V and 4 bases at J, with 16 bases between the two ends. The CDR3 extends over 16 amino acids. The germline CDR1 and CDR2 sequences are SGHTA and FQGNSA.

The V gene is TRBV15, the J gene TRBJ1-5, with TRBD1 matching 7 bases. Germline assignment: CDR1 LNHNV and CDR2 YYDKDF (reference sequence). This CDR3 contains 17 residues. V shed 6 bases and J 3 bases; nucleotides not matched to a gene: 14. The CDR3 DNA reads TGTGCCACCAGAAAAGAGGCGGCTGACAGGGACAATCAGCCCCAGCATTTT. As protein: CATRKEAADRDNQPQHF.

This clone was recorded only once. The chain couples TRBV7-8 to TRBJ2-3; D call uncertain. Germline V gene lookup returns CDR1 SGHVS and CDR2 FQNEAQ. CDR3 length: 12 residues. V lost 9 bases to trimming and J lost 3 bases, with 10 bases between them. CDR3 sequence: CASRVTTDTQYF. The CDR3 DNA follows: TGTGCCAGTAGGGTTACTACAGATACGCAGTATTTT.

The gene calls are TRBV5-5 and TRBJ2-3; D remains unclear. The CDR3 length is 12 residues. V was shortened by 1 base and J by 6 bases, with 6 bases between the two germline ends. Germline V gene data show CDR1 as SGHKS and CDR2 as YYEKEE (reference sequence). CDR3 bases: TGTGCCAGCAGCTTGTACGTGGATACGCAGTATTTT. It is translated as CASSLYVDTQYF. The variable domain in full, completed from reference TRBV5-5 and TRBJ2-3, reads DAGVTQSPTHLIKTRGQQVTLRCSPISGHKSVSWYQQVLGQGPQFIFQYYEKEERGRGNFPDRFSARQFPNYSSELNVNALLLGDSALYLCASSLYVDTQYFGPGTRLTVL.

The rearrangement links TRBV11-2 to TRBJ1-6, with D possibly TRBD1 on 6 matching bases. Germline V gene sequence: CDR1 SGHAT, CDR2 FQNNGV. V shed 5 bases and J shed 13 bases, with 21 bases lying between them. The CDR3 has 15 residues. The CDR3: CASSGGTLARIPLHF. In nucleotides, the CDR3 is TGTGCCAGCAGCGGGGGGACACTCGCCAGGATCCCCCTCCACTTT. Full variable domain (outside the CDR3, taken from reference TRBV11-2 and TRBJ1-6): EAGVAQSPRYKIIEKRQSVAFWCNPISGHATLYWYQQILGQGPKLLIQFQNNGVVDDSQLPKDRFSAERLKGVDSTLKIQPAKLEDSAVYLCASSGGTLARIPLHFGNGTRLTVT.

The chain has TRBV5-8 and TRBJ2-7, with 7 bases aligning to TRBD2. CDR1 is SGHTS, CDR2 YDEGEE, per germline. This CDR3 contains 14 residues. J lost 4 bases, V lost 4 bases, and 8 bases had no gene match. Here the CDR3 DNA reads TGTGCCAGCAGCCTGGCGCTAGCGGTGTACGAGCAGTACTTC. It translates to CASSLALAVYEQYF.

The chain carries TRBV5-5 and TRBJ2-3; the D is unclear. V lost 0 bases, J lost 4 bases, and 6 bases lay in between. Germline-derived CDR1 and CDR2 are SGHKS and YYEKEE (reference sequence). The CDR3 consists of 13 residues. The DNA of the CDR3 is TGTGCCAGCAGCTTGGGTAGGGCAGATACGCAGTATTTT. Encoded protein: CASSLGRADTQYF.

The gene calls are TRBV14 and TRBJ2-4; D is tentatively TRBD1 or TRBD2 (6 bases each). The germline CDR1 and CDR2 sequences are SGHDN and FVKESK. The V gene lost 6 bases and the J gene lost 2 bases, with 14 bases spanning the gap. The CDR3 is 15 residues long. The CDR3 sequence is CASSVLGGSKNIQYF. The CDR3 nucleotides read TGTGCCAGCAGTGTCCTCGGGGGCTCCAAAAACATTCAGTACTTC. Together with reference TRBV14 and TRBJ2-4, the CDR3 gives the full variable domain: EAGVTQFPSHSVIEKGQTVTLRCDPISGHDNLYWYRRVMGKEIKFLLHFVKESKQDESGMPNNRFLAERTGGTYSTLKVQPAELEDSGVYFCASSVLGGSKNIQYFGAGTRLSVL.

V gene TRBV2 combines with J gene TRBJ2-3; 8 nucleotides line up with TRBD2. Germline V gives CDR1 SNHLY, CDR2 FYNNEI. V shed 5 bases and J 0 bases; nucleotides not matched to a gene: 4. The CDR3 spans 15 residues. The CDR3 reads CASSPREASTDTQYF. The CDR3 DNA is TGTGCCAGCAGTCCGCGGGAGGCTAGCACAGATACGCAGTATTTT.

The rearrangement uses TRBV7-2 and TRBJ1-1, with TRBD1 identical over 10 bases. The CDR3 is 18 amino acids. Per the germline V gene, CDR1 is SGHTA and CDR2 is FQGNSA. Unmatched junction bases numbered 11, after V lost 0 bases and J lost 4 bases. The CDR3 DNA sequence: TGTGCCAGCAGCTTAGCGCTGGGACAGGGGTTGAAGGCCACTGAAGCTTTCTTT. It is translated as CASSLALGQGLKATEAFF. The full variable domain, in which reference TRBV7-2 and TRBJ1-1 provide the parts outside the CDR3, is GAGVSQSPSNKVTEKGKDVELRCDPISGHTALYWYRQSLGQGLEFLIYFQGNSAPDKSGLPSDRFSAERTGGSVSTLTIQRTQQEDSAVYLCASSLALGQGLKATEAFFGQGTRLTVV.

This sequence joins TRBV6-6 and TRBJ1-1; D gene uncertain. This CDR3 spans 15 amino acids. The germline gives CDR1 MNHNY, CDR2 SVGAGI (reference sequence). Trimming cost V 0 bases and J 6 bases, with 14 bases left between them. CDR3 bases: TGTGCCAGCAGTTACTCGAAAGGGAGTAGCGCTGAAGCTTTCTTT. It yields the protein CASSYSKGSSAEAFF.

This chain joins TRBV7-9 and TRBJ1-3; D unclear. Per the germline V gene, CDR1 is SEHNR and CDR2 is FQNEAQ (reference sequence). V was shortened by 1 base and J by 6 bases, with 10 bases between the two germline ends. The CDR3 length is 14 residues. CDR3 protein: CASSLGGALNTIYF. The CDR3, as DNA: TGTGCCAGCAGCTTAGGAGGTGCTCTAAACACCATATATTTT.

DNA of the CDR3: TGTGCCAGCAGGGAGTCTGCTAGTGAAGGTTTTAAAGAGACCCAGTACTTC. Translation: CASRESASEGFKETQYF. The chain is built from TRBV5-4 and TRBJ2-5; no clear D gene. V lost 5 bases and J lost 3, with 23 bases in between. Germline CDR1 is SGHNT and CDR2 is YYREEE (reference sequence). The CDR3 covers 17 residues.

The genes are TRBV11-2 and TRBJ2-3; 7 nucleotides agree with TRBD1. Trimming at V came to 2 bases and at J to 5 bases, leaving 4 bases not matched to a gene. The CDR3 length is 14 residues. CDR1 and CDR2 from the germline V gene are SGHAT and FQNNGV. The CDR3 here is CASSLWDSLDTQYF. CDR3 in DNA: TGTGCCAGCAGCTTATGGGACAGTTTAGATACGCAGTATTTT. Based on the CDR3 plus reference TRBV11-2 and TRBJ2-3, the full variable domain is EAGVAQSPRYKIIEKRQSVAFWCNPISGHATLYWYQQILGQGPKLLIQFQNNGVVDDSQLPKDRFSAERLKGVDSTLKIQPAKLEDSAVYLCASSLWDSLDTQYFGPGTRLTVL.

This chain's CDR3 is CAWRRGPSSYF. The CDR3 DNA follows: TGTGCCTGGAGGCGGGGGCCCTCCTCTTACTTC. The chain is built from TRBV30 and TRBJ2-5; D perhaps matches TRBD2 (7 bases). Germline V gives CDR1 GTSNPN, CDR2 SVGIG (reference sequence). There are 11 residues in the CDR3. Trimming took 3 bases from V and 14 from J, leaving 16 bases between them.

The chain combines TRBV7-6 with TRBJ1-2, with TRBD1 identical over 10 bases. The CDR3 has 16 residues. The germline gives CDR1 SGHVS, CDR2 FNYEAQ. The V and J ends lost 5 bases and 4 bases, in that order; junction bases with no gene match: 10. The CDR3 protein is CASSPGQGVTLYGYTF. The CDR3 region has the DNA TGTGCCAGCAGCCCCGGACAGGGGGTAACCCTCTATGGCTACACCTTC.